This T cell receptor beta chain was recovered during a study of identical twins. The CDR3 is 12 amino acids. The V end was cut by 7 bases, the J end by 5 bases, with 11 bases between. This clonotype was seen repeatedly, ten times or more. Each CDR3 protein is one row after TCRdb ran MiXCR on the 5' RACE reads. The sample includes some 790,000 distinct CDR3 sequences, roughly 18% of them seen just once. The same specimen was also included in a second study, on T cells expressing NK-cell markers.

This clonotype was obtained from a woman younger than 30 in good health. The sample was PBMCs. The chain joins TRBV12-3 or TRBV12-4 to TRBJ1-1; a possible D gene is TRBD1 (6 bases). CDR3: CASTGDLTEAFF. The CDR3 DNA reads as TGTGCCAGCACAGGGGATTTGACTGAAGCTTTCTTT.